This is a list of T cell receptor beta chains from one sample in a study of blood T cell repertoires in COVID-19. TCRdb's table, derived via immunoSEQ multiplex PCR, lists solely in-frame clones and lacks some. The table lists 190,000 or so clones, around 85% of them singletons. Source material: peripheral blood. These receptor sequences come from a woman in her 70s with acute or convalescent COVID-19. Each CDR3 is given with its conserved first and last residue. Fields, in order: D gene, V gene, J gene, clone size, CDR3 protein, CDR3 DNA. A D gene is named only where the DNA matches it firmly. Some rows mark clone size as missing; the rest say once, few, many or name a class of expanded clone.

-	TRBV28	TRBJ1-5	few	CASSFPKERPQHF	TGTGCCAGCAGTTTCCCAAAAGAGCGGCCCCAGCATTTT
TRBD1	TRBV20-1	TRBJ1-5	-	CSASTTTGTDQPQHF	TGCAGTGCTAGTACCACGACAGGGACAGATCAGCCCCAGCATTTT
-	TRBV4-2	TRBJ2-1	-	CASSPRRAGPSSYNEQFF	TGTGCCAGCAGCCCCCGTCGGGCGGGACCGAGCTCCTACAATGAGCAGTTCTTC
-	TRBV10-1	TRBJ1-1	-	CASSRDLNTEAFF	TGCGCCAGCAGCCGGGACTTGAACACTGAAGCTTTCTTT
-	TRBV7-9	TRBJ2-5	-	CASSPTPRGYQETQYF	TGTGCCAGCAGCCCGACTCCGAGAGGGTACCAAGAGACCCAGTACTTC
TRBD1	TRBV6-5	TRBJ2-7	-	CASSQAPGQNYEQYF	TGTGCCAGCAGTCAGGCACCGGGACAGAACTACGAGCAGTACTTC
-	TRBV5-1	TRBJ1-6	few	CASSTQGLNSPLHF	TGCGCCAGCAGCACGCAGGGCCTCAATTCACCCCTCCACTTT
TRBD1	TRBV7-2	TRBJ1-1	once	CASSLNRGDTEAFF	TGTGCCAGCAGCTTGAACAGGGGTGACACTGAAGCTTTCTTT
TRBD1	TRBV6-5	TRBJ1-1	once	CASTQGINTEAFF	TGTGCCAGCACACAGGGGATTAACACTGAAGCTTTCTTT
-	TRBV10-2	TRBJ1-5	-	CASSEDRRGQPQHF	TGCGCCAGCAGTGAGGACAGGCGGGGGCAGCCCCAGCATTTT
TRBD1	TRBV2	TRBJ2-5	few	CASSRTGGSQETQYF	TGTGCCAGCAGTCGGACAGGGGGCAGCCAAGAGACCCAGTACTTC
-	TRBV5-6	TRBJ1-6	-	CASSPDQGQKESPLHF	TGTGCCAGCAGCCCGGACCAGGGACAAAAGGAATCACCCCTCCACTTT
TRBD2	TRBV19	TRBJ2-1	once	CASSKGLAGDNEQFF	TGTGCCAGTAGCAAGGGACTAGCGGGAGATAATGAGCAGTTCTTC
TRBD1	TRBV5-6	TRBJ2-3	-	CASSGRDRSYTQYF	TGTGCCAGCAGCGGCCGGGACAGGTCTTATACGCAGTATTTT
TRBD1	TRBV2	TRBJ2-6	-	CASRRGQGFSGANVLTF	TGTGCCAGCAGAAGGGGACAGGGGTTTTCTGGGGCCAACGTCCTGACTTTC
-	TRBV11-2	TRBJ2-2	-	CASSLDRGGIPSVELFF	TGTGCCAGCAGCTTAGATCGGGGCGGGATCCCGTCGGTGGAGCTGTTTTTT
TRBD1	TRBV19	TRBJ2-7	-	CASKATGSYEQYF	TGTGCCAGTAAGGCGACAGGGTCGTACGAGCAGTACTTC
-	TRBV6-5	TRBJ2-2	-	CASSYLELFF	TGTGCCAGCAGTTATCTGGAGCTGTTTTTT
TRBD1	TRBV27	TRBJ2-3	-	CASSLGQKTDTQYF	TGTGCCAGCAGTTTGGGACAGAAGACTGATACGCAGTATTTT
TRBD1	TRBV11-2	TRBJ1-2	-	CASSPGQGAKGYTF	TGTGCCAGCAGCCCGGGACAGGGGGCGAAGGGCTACACCTTC
-	TRBV6-5	TRBJ1-4	once	CASSYEGRNEKLFF	TGTGCCAGCAGTTACGAGGGTCGAAATGAAAAACTGTTTTTT
-	TRBV5-8	TRBJ2-2	once	CASSLYQGSGELFF	TGTGCCAGCAGCTTGTACCAGGGATCCGGGGAGCTGTTTTTT
-	TRBV3-1/TRBV3-2	TRBJ1-1	-	CASSQMQGTEAFF	TGTGCCAGCAGCCAGATGCAGGGGACTGAAGCTTTCTTT
-	TRBV19	TRBJ2-4	-	CASSTGDVLGKNIQYF	TGTGCCAGTAGTACCGGGGATGTACTGGGCAAAAACATTCAGTACTTC
TRBD1	TRBV6-5	TRBJ2-5	-	CASSYSTGGETQYF	TGTGCCAGCAGTTACTCGACAGGGGGCGAGACCCAGTACTTC
-	TRBV29-1	TRBJ2-7	-	CSVAQGPYEQYF	TGCAGCGTTGCCCAGGGCCCCTACGAGCAGTACTTC
-	TRBV3-1/TRBV3-2	TRBJ1-3	-	CASSPTGGNTIYF	TGTGCCAGCAGCCCGACAGGAGGAAACACCATATATTTT
TRBD1	TRBV5-1	TRBJ1-4	-	CASSSAGTGYEKLFF	TGCGCCAGCAGCTCCGCCGGGACAGGGTATGAAAAACTGTTTTTT
TRBD2	TRBV7-9	TRBJ2-1	-	CASSRLAGTLNEQFF	TGTGCCAGCAGCCGACTAGCGGGAACCCTCAATGAGCAGTTCTTC
-	TRBV12-3/TRBV12-4	TRBJ2-2	few	CASSFRELFF	TGTGCCAGCAGTTTCAGGGAGCTGTTTTTT
-	TRBV3-1/TRBV3-2	TRBJ2-2	-	CASSQARGLHTGELFF	TGTGCCAGCAGCCAAGCGCGGGGACTCCACACCGGGGAGCTGTTTTTT
TRBD2	TRBV28	TRBJ2-1	-	CASRTGTSGYNEQFF	TGTGCCAGCAGGACTGGGACTAGCGGCTACAATGAGCAGTTCTTC
-	TRBV7-2	TRBJ1-3	once	CASSPRQGSGNTIYF	TGTGCCAGCAGCCCCCGTCAGGGCTCTGGAAACACCATATATTTT
-	TRBV5-4	TRBJ1-2	-	CASSAAANYGYTF	TGTGCCAGCAGCGCGGCAGCTAACTATGGCTACACCTTC
TRBD1	TRBV7-9	TRBJ2-5	-	CASLPGQGIQETQYF	TGTGCCAGCCTCCCGGGACAGGGTATCCAAGAGACCCAGTACTTC